The text below deals with one T cell receptor beta chain. The specificity of this receptor is unknown. The record has no base qualities; no much larger clone is one base away. The sample comes from a study of cytomegalovirus exposure and HLA in healthy donors (TCRdb year 2017). The study in broad terms: In an earlier analysis of some 550 of the donors, 250 to 350 Gb of sequence data and 117 million unique TCR beta sequences from about 179 million T cells were reported. Around 330 gigabases of sequencing data and around 85 million unique TCR sequences made up an early release that covered over 550 HLA-typed donors. Of the roughly 400 genotyped donors, less than 90% were placed in the genetic ancestry cluster associated with self-reported Caucasian donors. The study was designed to test whether signatures of past pathogen exposure could be identified by cataloging public T cell receptors. The study profiled the T cell repertoires of hundreds of subjects by immunosequencing and related them to cytomegalovirus serostatus. A separate validation cohort of 100 to 150 different subjects was used in addition to the approximately 640-subject first cohort. The study combined high-throughput TCR immunosequencing, statistical association of individual TCRs with disease status, and machine learning to predict cytomegalovirus infection status. To study patterns of TCR occurrence, a later analysis re-analyzed previously published TCR beta repertoires from 666 donors and added high-resolution HLA genotyping. Rather than drawing on any new phenotypic data, the later analysis identified candidate immune exposures from TCR beta sequences and the way those sequences occurred across donors. An earlier analysis of approximately 640 of the donors applied high-throughput TCR beta sequencing to assess whether each TCR beta V gene segment acted as functional or pseudogenic. Donor age, sex, ethnicity and CMV serostatus were compiled alongside the repertoire data. A later genetic analysis used genome-wide SNP genotypes for 398 of the 666 donors, treating that subset as a discovery cohort. Every discovery cohort repertoire had been produced on one sequencing platform. Both class I and class II loci were covered by HLA typing, at four-digit resolution. Typing coverage varied by locus: roughly 629-640 donors for A, B, C, DRB1 and DQB1; around 560 for DQA1; over 600 for DPA1; around 490 for DPB1. Four to six DR-DQ haplotypes were handled as single units for association and clustering because linkage in the cohort was strong. Among several hundred genotyped donors of the cohort, an average of around 250,000 unique TCR beta nucleotide sequences was sequenced per donor, of which about 19% were non-productive.

Based on the germline V gene, the CDR1 and CDR2 sequences are SNHLY and FYNNEI. Trimming removed 8 bases from V and 2 bases from J, leaving 12 bases between the germline ends. Its CDR3 holds 13 amino acids, cysteine through phenylalanine. The DNA shown is the 39-base CDR3, in frame from base 1. Overall study outcomes, separate from this receptor: Sequencing depth was assumed to be roughly uniform across donors in the presence/absence analyses, though that assumption may not hold. A later analysis reported that several top co-occurrence clusters appeared linked to parvovirus B19, influenza, CMV and Epstein-Barr virus. A cluster of highly shared sequence variants was judged likely to represent a technical artifact of the sequencing pipeline. In a later genetic analysis, a missense DCLRE1C variant was associated with V-gene and J-gene trimming of TCR beta chains, and the association was replicated in an independent cohort. Correlated functional status among segregating V segments might reflect linkage disequilibrium, but an unknown experimental factor could not be ruled out. A later analysis associated 15,000 to 20,000 TCR beta sequences with specific HLA alleles at a false discovery rate of 0.05. When HLA alleles, especially DR and DQ, strongly co-occurred, TCR associations were difficult to assign to individual alleles. About 17 rarely observed V segments, including chromosome 9 orphons, were excluded from the earlier analysis of some 590 of the donors because counts were too low. The only immune exposure information available for the cohort was CMV serostatus. The classifier was reported to diagnose cytomegalovirus status with high specificity and sensitivity in both the original and validation cohorts. A total of roughly 160 TCR beta chains were listed by the study as associated with cytomegalovirus. A later analysis found that TCR association rates varied across HLA loci, with DRB1 alleles showing the most associated TCRs and HLA-C alleles the fewest. Compared with the roughly 670-donor mean, donors in an Asian-associated ancestry cluster had fewer N-insertions in productive TCRs, according to a later genetic analysis. It was suggested by the authors that the approach could potentially be generalized to other disease states and immunological phenotypes. In a later analysis, HLA-associated TCR beta chains showed more clonal expansion and lower generation probabilities than non-associated chains that were equally common. A later analysis found that most CMV-associated TCR beta chains appeared HLA-restricted, with HLA associations seemingly driven largely by CMV exposure. This cohort had only TCR beta chains sequenced, and the lack of alpha or paired-chain data limited which features could be detected. Because HLA typing was missing for some donors at each locus, association tests included only the typed subset. Some IMGT-functional V segments, including TRBV6-2 and TRBV6-3, could not be told apart with the 87-base-pair reads, so those segments were excluded. In an earlier analysis of approximately 590 of the donors, most TCR beta V segments were observed in productive rearrangements about 87% or about 30% of the time, broadly matching IMGT annotations. Across donors, most TCR sequences were observed very rarely, whereas some public TCRs were present in many individuals. A further reported finding was that TCR beta sequences accurately predicted the HLA-A and HLA-B alleles for most subjects in the first cohort. A few of the identified cytomegalovirus-associated TCR beta chains were confirmed in vitro to be specific for cytomegalovirus antigens.

Library preparation employed the immunoSEQ multiplex PCR assay. The multiplex PCR relied on a mix of 60 forward primers for TCR Vbeta segments and 13 reverse primers for TCR Jbeta segments. The CDR3 region of rearranged TCR beta genes was amplified from genomic DNA with a multiplex PCR assay. The amplified TCR beta libraries were sequenced on the Illumina HiSeq System as 87-base-pair reads. The authors' analysis ran thus. A later analysis counted about 82 million unique TCR beta chains across the 550 to 700 repertoires, and around 9.9 million of these chains were shared by at least two donors. A nearest-neighbor algorithm error-corrected the raw reads and collapsed the reads into unique sequences, merging closely related sequences to remove PCR and sequencing errors. To assign V, D and J gene segments, CDR3 sequences were aligned to IMGT reference sequences. For a sequence to be retained, at least a six-nucleotide match to both a V gene segment and a J gene segment was required. A rearrangement was called productive if the CDR3 had no stop codons and remained in frame with V and J, and every other rearrangement was called non-productive. Following IMGT convention, CDR3 was defined as the stretch from the second conserved V-encoded cysteine up to the conserved J-encoded phenylalanine. Sequences without an unambiguous match to a single V gene segment were excluded from the earlier analysis of a few hundred of the donors. In an earlier analysis of 450 to 700 of the donors, V segments were called functional above 56.7% productive rearrangements and were called segregating when the between-donor standard deviation exceeded 5%. A statistical classification framework was built for diagnosing cytomegalovirus status from the catalog of TCR beta chain sequences. A later analysis assigned V and J genes by comparing TCR nucleotide sequences with IMGT/GENE-DB human TR gene sequences. Using the TCRdist pipeline, a later analysis assigned CDR3 sequences along with most-parsimonious VDJ recombination scenarios. In a later analysis, each TCR beta chain was defined by its CDR3 amino acid sequence together with its V-gene family, and reads without a unique V-gene family were excluded. To address suspected cross-contamination and a sequencing artifact, a later analysis removed 592 highly shared, low-generation-probability nucleotide sequences. For each public chain, a later analysis derived a clonal expansion index from normalized ranks of inferred template counts within each repertoire. In a later analysis, generation probabilities were computed with a VDJ recombination model fitted to out-of-frame rearrangements, and the resulting probabilities were checked against IGoR. In a later analysis, TCR-TCR, TCR-HLA and TCR-CMV co-occurrence was scored with hypergeometric tests, and a repertoire-size bias correction was applied to TCR pairs. To estimate false discovery rates, a later analysis permuted the HLA or CMV assignments 20 times. In a later analysis, co-occurring TCRs were grouped with DBSCAN, and TCRdist sequence similarity was added when clustering was performed within HLA-allele-positive subsets. For co-occurrence clustering, repertoires with fewer than 30,000 or more than 120,000 public chains were excluded, along with about five repertoires with anomalous nucleotide sharing. What TCRdb holds here is the immuneACCESS table cut down to in-frame rearrangements. Part of the clones is not present; checked against another copy, under half of the missing clones reflect an unresolved V gene, and the others are unexplained. V and J calls and clone size follow that table, whereas D and trimming were derived from the DNA. This sample gives about 190,000 clones in total; about nine tenths of them show up just once. The biggest ten clones account for 1.3% of the sample.

In total, more than 500 healthy bone marrow donors made up the cohort. Cohort members were all nominally healthy when sampled, although unrecorded immune exposures were likely present. The donor tested CMV seronegative, placing the donor among the 350 or so seronegative members of the cohort. Each donor provided a peripheral blood sample, and peripheral blood mononuclear cells were used for TCR beta sequencing. Genomic DNA extraction from the blood cell samples was performed with the Qiagen DNeasy Blood Extraction Kit. The sequence links TRBV2 to TRBJ1-1; the D gene identity is not certain. The receptor comes from a young man in good health and CMV-seronegative. Sequencing input: PBMCs. Here the CDR3 is given as CASQNYLNTEAFF. The base sequence is TGTGCCAGCCAGAATTACCTCAACACTGAAGCTTTCTTT.